Presented here are 2 T cell receptor beta chains from one specimen sequenced in a study of shared clonotypes between healthy human individuals. TCRdb keeps only in-frame clones here, not all; method: immunoSEQ multiplex PCR. The sample holds 1,500,000 or so clones, around 98.5% seen once. Sequencing used naive CD4+ T cells sorted from blood. The subset: CD45RA+ positively selected. These receptors were collected from a man aged 30 to 39 in good health.

A note on this clone: The sample holds other DNA sequences that translate to the same CDR3. This rearrangement joins TRBV27 to TRBJ2-7; D is unresolved. CDR1 is MNHEY, CDR2 SMNVEV, per germline (reference sequence). The V and J ends lost 4 bases and 2 bases respectively, with 9 bases between them. The CDR3 extends over 13 amino acids. The CDR3 sequence is CASSWTGTYEQYF. CDR3 DNA: TGTGCCAGCAGTTGGACGGGCACCTACGAGCAGTACTTC.

This chain links TRBV5-1 with TRBJ1-1, with no clear D. Germline-derived CDR1 and CDR2 are SGHRS and YFSETQ. The CDR3 contains 16 residues. Between the trimmed V and J ends, which lost 0 bases and 1 base, there was a span of 13 bases. The CDR3 loop is CASSLVGEIWNTEAFF. The CDR3 DNA reads as TGCGCCAGCAGCTTGGTCGGGGAGATATGGAACACTGAAGCTTTCTTT.